There are many counts of the clone carrying this TCR beta chain. Its antigen is currently unknown. The data stem from a study of T cells after yellow fever vaccination. For the study at large: Low-cell-number fractions underwent preparation using SMART-Seq v4 Ultra Low Input.

Overall study findings and caveats: The bulk population could contribute abundant contaminating clonotypes to FACS-sorted repertoires.

Each CDR3 protein gets one entry after TCRdb re-called the 5' RACE reads with MiXCR. The repertoire holds approximately 120,000 distinct CDR3 sequences, with nearly 7.5% as singletons. CDR3 length: 15 amino acids. V lost 1 base, J lost 0 bases, and 9 bases lay in between. The germline gives CDR1 LGHNA, CDR2 YSLEER. The input for sequencing was CD4+ T cells sorted from PBMCs, taken approximately 11 days after the first yellow fever vaccination. This receptor was identified in a man younger than 35 who received the YFV17D yellow fever vaccine. The chain links TRBV4-3 to TRBJ2-5; D is ambiguous. The CDR3 nucleotides are TGCGCCAGCAGCCAAGGAATCGGATACCAAGAGACCCAGTACTTC. It is translated as CASSQGIGYQETQYF.